This TCR beta chain was sequenced in a study of regulatory T cells in long-lasting Graves disease listed by TCRdb under 2021. About the full investigation: Persistent Graves' disease was defined as persistently positive TSH receptor autoantibodies together with antithyroid drug treatment for over 5 years. Persistent Graves' disease patients were compared with newly diagnosed Graves' disease patients by peripheral blood TCR sequencing and RNA sequencing. The study was conducted in China and was registered as a clinical trial. A total of roughly 35 samples were covered by TCR sequencing, comprising 13 persistent and 20 newly diagnosed Graves' disease patients. In the clinical cohort, patients with persistent Graves' disease had used antithyroid drugs for an average of approximately eleven years. Points the paper makes about the study in general: More public clonotypes were shared among persistent patients (roughly 2,700) than among newly diagnosed patients (966). Persistent disease showed preferential use of TRBV28, TRBJ1-2 and TRBJ2-5, whereas newly diagnosed disease favored TRBV20-1 and TRBJ2-1. As a limitation, the authors acknowledged that the small sample size may reduce accuracy. Compared with newly diagnosed patients, persistent Graves' disease patients had lower TCR Shannon entropy and fewer highly expanded clones, which suggests clonal expansion. The study examined only peripheral blood because the primary lesion, thyroid tissue, could not be accessed. Sequencing and analysis were restricted to the TCR beta chain.

Trimming costs V 4 bases and J 8 bases, and their ends lie 13 bases apart. The CDR3, from cysteine to phenylalanine, totals 14 residues. Solely the CDR3 DNA is kept, with 42 bases framed from the first base. The germline V gene specifies SGDLS as CDR1 and YYNGEE as CDR2. The method behind the library was multiplex PCR. The sample was run on an Illumina HiSeq 4000. TCR beta libraries were built with iRepertoire HTBI primers and Arm-PCR amplification of CDR3 regions. Before sequencing, the PCR products went through gel purification. The authors processed their data as follows. A total of 62 TRBV and 14 TRBJ segments were identified across samples and were used for gene usage analysis of CDR3 amino acid clonotypes. COPE and FqMerger were used to merge filtered high-quality paired reads into contigs. BLAST was used to align contigs to IMGT TRBV, TRBD and TRBJ reference genes, and CDR3 was defined according to IMGT. Any clonotype with a frequency above 0.1% was counted as a highly expanded clone. Shannon entropy was used to measure repertoire diversity, and the Gini coefficient was used to measure V-J evenness. A clonotype was considered public if more than one individual shared it. TCRdb reanalyzed the raw reads on its own, using fastp at Q25 for trimming and MiXCR for clone calling, and kept in-frame beta chains. Rows are combined by CDR3 protein, so each entry shows the most common genes and DNA. The V and J calls, along with clone size, are taken from TCRdb and not from the paper's own processing. The sample includes 430,000 or so distinct CDR3 sequences, with over 20% observed a single time. Roughly an eighth of the sample is held by the ten biggest clonotypes.

The sample's time point label is to be understood as: persistent/refractory GD, antithyroid drugs over 5 years with positive TRAb. For both TCR sequencing and RNA sequencing, RNA was extracted from PBMCs using TRIzol. The diagnosis of Graves' disease was made according to American Thyroid Association guidelines. The patients came from an endocrinology department in Xi'an, China. Each patient gave about 9.1 milliliters of peripheral blood, collected in an EDTA anticoagulant tube. Ficoll Paque Plus density gradient separation was used to isolate PBMCs, and no further T cell sorting was done. RNA quality was checked with an Agilent 2100 Bioanalyzer and agarose gel, and concentration with a NanoDrop 2000. This clonotype was recorded at least ten times. No antigen is known for it. The sample holds no much larger clone one base away, and base qualities are not on file.

The V and J segments used are TRBV9 and TRBJ1-6; TRBD1 is a possible D gene, resting on 5 matching bases. This TCR came from a female donor with Graves disease. Sequencing used peripheral blood mononuclear cells (PBMCs), obtained when the disease was refractory, from a patient treated with antithyroid drugs. The DNA is TGTGCCAGCAGCCGCGGGACCGCGGATTCACCCCTCCACTTT. The resulting protein is CASSRGTADSPLHF. Here the CDR3 is joined to the reference TRBV9 and TRBJ1-6 genes, and the full variable domain is: DSGVTQTPKHLITATGQRVTLRCSPRSGDLSVYWYQQSLDQGLQFLIQYYNGEERAKGNILERFSAQQFPDLHSELNLSSLELGDSALYFCASSRGTADSPLHFGNGTRLTVT.